This TCR beta chain derives from a study of regulatory T cells in long-lasting Graves disease. Notes on the study in general: Only peripheral blood was studied, not thyroid tissue. Less diverse TCR repertoires were seen in persistent Graves' patients than in newly diagnosed ones.

Germline CDR1 is MDHEN and CDR2 is SYDVKM. Trimming at V came to 6 bases and at J to 8 bases, leaving 7 bases not matched to a gene. CDR3 length equals 14 residues. This clonotype was counted many times. The antigen is undetermined. With iRepertoire HTBI primers and Arm-PCR of CDR3 regions, TCR beta libraries were built. TCRdb reprocessed the multiplex PCR reads with MiXCR, giving one entry per CDR3 protein. Among 600,000 to 850,000 distinct CDR3 sequences listed, 30% were seen once. Time point given: persistent/refractory GD, antithyroid drugs over 5 years with positive TRAb. PBMC RNA was the source of the TCR library. The EDTA tubes were filled with around 8.1 milliliters of drawn peripheral blood.

The material was peripheral blood mononuclear cells (PBMCs), obtained when the disease was refractory, from a patient treated with antithyroid drugs. The chain has TRBV28 and TRBJ1-4, with 9 bases fitting TRBD1. The receptor was isolated from a female donor with Graves disease. CDR3 amino acids: CASRPQGAGEKLFF. CDR3 DNA: TGTGCCAGCAGACCACAGGGGGCAGGGGAAAAACTGTTTTTT.